This T cell receptor beta chain was observed in a study of shared clonotypes between healthy human individuals. Whole-study results and caveats: Since donors were few, the genetic and exposure-history diversity represented was limited. Clonotypes shared by all four sorted-subset donors had higher generation probabilities than non-shared clonotypes. Estimated clonotype richness was generally higher in naive than memory subsets.

Assay used: immunoSEQ multiplex PCR; TCRdb lists only in-frame clones, some missing. This table holds approximately 2,000,000 clones, around 90% found once. With V trimmed by 4 bases and J by 4 bases, 7 bases remained unmatched. The CDR3 loop spans 16 amino acids. Germline loops: CDR1 SGHNT, CDR2 YYREEE (reference sequence). Points on this clone: Its matching antigen is unknown.

The chain combines TRBV5-4 with TRBJ2-2, with 10 bases that match TRBD2. Sample: naive CD4+ T cells from PBMCs. Subset given: CD45RA+ positively selected. The sequence came from a man between 18 and 35 years old in good health. Some clones in this sample may be carry-over from other donors' samples. For the CDR3, the DNA is TGTGCCAGCAGCACACGGACTAGCGGACCCACCGGGGAGCTGTTTTTT. Its protein is CASSTRTSGPTGELFF.